These 2 T cell receptor beta chains share one sample of origin, sequenced in a study of blood T cells in healthy people across ages. A J-beta primer mix and a sample-barcoded 5' primer were used in a second PCR of about 6 to 12 cycles. From the 5' RACE reads, TCRdb called clonotypes with MiXCR, one entry per CDR3 protein. The sample carries about 1.1 million distinct CDR3 sequences, around two fifths recorded once. Sequenced: blood. All receptors derive from a young man in good health.

V and J are TRBV25-1 and TRBJ2-1, with D uncertain. Trimming took off 6 bases at V and 14 bases at J, with 14 bases between the two ends. Germline CDR1 and CDR2: MGHDK and SYGVNS. This CDR3 has 11 amino acids. In DNA, the CDR3 is TGTGCCAGCAGGACGACATTTGGGGAGTTCTTC. Its translation: CASRTTFGEFF.

In its sample, this clonotype was seen a few times. The chain has TRBV4-1 and TRBJ1-5; the D gene is possibly TRBD1 (5 bases). V was cut by 0 bases and J by 0 bases, with 9 bases left in between. The CDR3 contains 16 residues. The V gene's germline CDR1 is MGHRA and CDR2 YSYEKL. The CDR3: CASSQESDSSNQPQHF. CDR3 DNA sequence: TGCGCCAGCAGCCAAGAAAGTGACAGTAGCAATCAGCCCCAGCATTTT.